The rows below give T cell receptor beta chains drawn from one sample of a study of blood T cell repertoires in COVID-19. The repertoire was sequenced with immunoSEQ multiplex PCR; TCRdb's copy has only in-frame clones and lacks some. This sample carries around 70,000 clones, more than 80% of them seen once, and the ten largest clones take more than 4.5%. Sequencing was done on a sample of peripheral blood. The receptors derive from an elderly woman with active or convalescent COVID-19. Each CDR3 is given with its conserved first and last residue. The D gene is left open where the match is weak. The size of a clone is reported for some rows only, either as once, few or many, or as a class for expanded clones.

v_gene	abundance	d_gene	j_gene	CDR3aa	CDR3nt
TRBV3-1/TRBV3-2	NA	NA	TRBJ1-6	CASSQAGGSPLHF	TGTGCCAGCAGCCAAGCGGGTGGTTCACCCCTCCACTTT
TRBV3-1/TRBV3-2	NA	NA	TRBJ2-7	CASSQRGPDEQYF	TGTGCCAGCAGCCAACGGGGTCCCGACGAGCAGTACTTC
TRBV2	NA	NA	TRBJ1-3	CASSGGDLRGNTIYF	TGTGCCAGTTCCGGGGGGGATCTGAGAGGAAACACCATATATTTT
TRBV4-3	NA	NA	TRBJ2-1	CASSQGIVWQGGYNEQFF	TGCGCCAGCAGCCAAGGAATCGTCTGGCAGGGGGGCTACAATGAGCAGTTCTTC
TRBV12-3/TRBV12-4	NA	NA	TRBJ1-5	CASSFFSQPQHF	TGTGCCAGCAGTTTTTTTAGTCAGCCCCAGCATTTT
TRBV5-6	NA	TRBD2	TRBJ2-5	CASTREAGGGETQYF	TGTGCCAGCACCCGGGAAGCGGGGGGCGGAGAGACCCAGTACTTC
TRBV6-2/TRBV6-3	NA	NA	TRBJ1-2	CASSYAYNYGYTF	TGTGCCAGCAGTTACGCCTACAACTATGGCTACACCTTC
TRBV7-9	NA	TRBD1	TRBJ1-2	CASSFSRDRAYGYTF	TGTGCCAGCAGCTTCTCTAGGGACAGGGCTTATGGCTACACCTTC
TRBV7-2	NA	TRBD1	TRBJ2-3	CASSVQGTSTDTQYF	TGTGCCAGCAGTGTACAGGGGACCAGCACAGATACGCAGTATTTT
TRBV5-1	NA	NA	TRBJ2-6	CASSLGQTSGANVLTF	TGCGCCAGCAGCTTGGGACAAACCTCTGGGGCCAACGTCCTGACTTTC
TRBV7-2	once	TRBD2	TRBJ2-3	CASTQSRLATDTQYF	TGTGCCAGCACCCAATCCAGACTAGCGACAGATACGCAGTATTTT
TRBV10-2	NA	TRBD1	TRBJ1-5	CASSERGGTAAEGQPQHF	TGCGCCAGCAGTGAGCGCGGGGGGACAGCCGCCGAGGGTCAGCCCCAGCATTTT
TRBV5-1	NA	TRBD1	TRBJ2-1	CASSLGQGALNEQFF	TGCGCCAGCAGCTTAGGACAGGGGGCGCTGAATGAGCAGTTCTTC
TRBV7-9	NA	NA	TRBJ2-5	CASSLAGDAGETQYF	TGTGCCAGCAGCTTAGCGGGAGACGCCGGTGAGACCCAGTACTTC
TRBV5-1	NA	NA	TRBJ2-5	CASSFSAETQYF	TGCGCCAGCAGCTTTTCTGCGGAGACCCAGTACTTC
TRBV30	NA	NA	TRBJ1-5	CAWSEGNQPQHF	TGTGCCTGGAGTGAGGGGAATCAGCCCCAGCATTTT
TRBV7-9	NA	NA	TRBJ1-5	CASTHLLQGAAQPQHF	TGTGCCAGCACCCACCTCTTACAGGGAGCGGCTCAGCCCCAGCATTTT
TRBV4-3	NA	TRBD1	TRBJ2-2	CVGPGGYTGELFF	TGCGTGGGACCAGGGGGCTACACCGGGGAGCTGTTTTTT
TRBV19	few	TRBD1	TRBJ1-1	CASSNVGRGLSSFF	TGTGCCAGTAGTAACGTAGGCAGGGGGCTATCCAGCTTCTTT
TRBV5-1	NA	TRBD1	TRBJ1-4	CASSFSGGRLNEKLFF	TGCGCCAGCAGCTTTTCAGGGGGGCGCCTTAATGAAAAACTGTTTTTT
TRBV5-6	NA	TRBD1	TRBJ1-6	CASSLFGQANNSPLHF	TGTGCCAGCAGCTTATTCGGACAGGCCAATAATTCACCCCTCCACTTT
TRBV30	NA	NA	TRBJ1-6	CAWSETINSPLHF	TGTGCCTGGAGCGAGACTATCAATTCACCCCTCCACTTT
TRBV4-1	NA	TRBD2	TRBJ2-1	CASSQGAGTSGSGEQFF	TGCGCCAGCAGCCAAGGCGCCGGGACTAGCGGGAGTGGTGAGCAGTTCTTC
TRBV27	NA	NA	TRBJ2-7	CARAQITYEQYF	TGTGCCAGAGCACAGATAACCTACGAGCAGTACTTC
TRBV29-1	NA	NA	TRBJ2-3	CSVEWAPSTDTQYF	TGCAGCGTTGAGTGGGCTCCGAGCACAGATACGCAGTATTTT
TRBV28	NA	TRBD1	TRBJ1-2	CASSGPGQGAVGYTF	TGTGCCAGCAGTGGCCCGGGACAGGGGGCTGTAGGCTACACCTTC
TRBV6-5	NA	TRBD1	TRBJ2-1	CASSYLGTGVDEQFF	TGTGCCAGCAGTTATTTGGGGACAGGGGTCGATGAGCAGTTCTTC
TRBV5-4	few	NA	TRBJ2-3	CASSWQGGEDTQYF	TGTGCCAGCAGCTGGCAAGGGGGGGAGGATACGCAGTATTTT
TRBV7-2	NA	TRBD2	TRBJ2-7	CASSLEGLATYEQYF	TGTGCCAGCAGCTTAGAAGGACTAGCGACCTACGAGCAGTACTTC
TRBV7-9	NA	NA	TRBJ2-5	CASSPGGGAKETQYF	TGTGCCAGCAGTCCCGGTGGGGGGGCCAAAGAGACCCAGTACTTC
TRBV5-1	once	TRBD2	TRBJ2-2	CASTQYGGGVTGELFF	TGCGCCAGCACCCAGTATGGCGGGGGTGTCACCGGGGAGCTGTTTTTT
TRBV7-9	NA	NA	TRBJ2-1	CASSLSAAQYNEQFF	TGTGCCAGCAGCTTAAGTGCGGCACAATACAATGAGCAGTTCTTC
TRBV7-3	NA	NA	TRBJ2-1	CASSAEVRAGRTDYEQFF	TGTGCCAGCAGCGCAGAGGTCAGGGCGGGACGCACGGACTATGAGCAGTTCTTC
TRBV7-9	NA	TRBD2	TRBJ2-5	CASIRLAGGGETQYF	TGTGCCAGCATCCGACTAGCGGGAGGCGGGGAGACCCAGTACTTC
TRBV5-1	NA	TRBD1	TRBJ2-7	CASGERTGGDEQYF	TGCGCCAGCGGGGAACGGACAGGGGGGGACGAGCAGTACTTC
TRBV24-1	NA	TRBD2	TRBJ2-3	CATSDAGLAGGTDTQYF	TGTGCCACCAGTGACGCGGGACTAGCGGGAGGAACAGATACGCAGTATTTT
TRBV7-8	NA	NA	TRBJ2-1	CASSIGPQTSRNEQFF	TGTGCCAGCAGCATAGGGCCTCAGACTAGTCGGAATGAGCAGTTCTTC
TRBV4-1	NA	NA	TRBJ1-5	CASSQDAGYSNQPQHF	TGCGCCAGCAGCCAAGATGCGGGATATAGCAATCAGCCCCAGCATTTT
TRBV5-1	NA	NA	TRBJ2-5	CASSLSSQETQYF	TGCGCCAGCAGCTTATCCAGTCAAGAGACCCAGTACTTC
TRBV28	NA	TRBD1	TRBJ1-4	CASSPEQGGSDEKLFF	TGTGCCAGCAGTCCAGAACAGGGGGGGTCGGATGAAAAACTGTTTTTT
TRBV3-1/TRBV3-2	NA	TRBD1	TRBJ1-3	CASSHRDRPRNTIYF	TGTGCCAGCAGCCATCGGGACAGGCCAAGAAACACCATATATTTT
TRBV5-1	NA	TRBD1	TRBJ1-1	CASSLTRRTGDEAFF	TGCGCCAGCAGCTTGACCCGAAGGACAGGAGACGAAGCTTTCTTT
TRBV5-3	NA	TRBD2	TRBJ2-1	CARSLRGWGWEGNEQFF	TGTGCCAGAAGCTTGCGAGGTTGGGGGTGGGAGGGCAATGAGCAGTTCTTC
TRBV27	NA	TRBD2	TRBJ2-7	CASSSSGLAGGTYEQYF	TGTGCCAGCAGTTCCTCGGGTTTAGCGGGAGGGACCTACGAGCAGTACTTC
TRBV4-1	once	NA	TRBJ1-3	CASREQVLYPSAIYF	TGCGCCAGCAGAGAACAGGTTCTCTACCCGTCGGCCATATATTTT
TRBV7-3	NA	TRBD2	TRBJ2-7	CASSISSGGYEQYF	TGTGCCAGCAGCATCTCTAGCGGGGGCTACGAGCAGTACTTC
TRBV5-4	once	NA	TRBJ2-3	CASSLGGGLNTDTQYF	TGTGCCAGCAGCTTGGGGGGGGGCCTTAACACAGATACGCAGTATTTT
TRBV25-1	NA	NA	TRBJ1-6	CASSGGTINNSPLHF	TGTGCCAGCAGTGGAGGGACTATCAATAATTCACCCCTCCACTTT
TRBV5-8	few	TRBD2	TRBJ2-2	CASRPTGGAFTGELFF	TGTGCCAGCAGACCTACCGGGGGGGCCTTCACCGGGGAGCTGTTTTTT
TRBV12-3/TRBV12-4	NA	NA	TRBJ2-5	CASNLGGEETQYF	TGTGCCAGCAACTTGGGGGGAGAAGAGACCCAGTACTTC